The 3 T cell receptor beta chains given below trace back to one sample, sequenced in a study of shared clonotypes between healthy human individuals. Data came from immunoSEQ multiplex PCR; TCRdb stores just in-frame clones and leaves some out. The top ten hold over 0.2% of the sample, which has roughly 810,000 clones, around 96% seen once. Naive CD8 cells lacked CD45RO, underwent positive selection for CCR7 and left out terminally differentiated effector memory CD45RA+ cells. The sequencing input was naive CD8+ T cells sorted from blood. Every receptor here comes from a man younger than 40 in good health.

The J gene is TRBJ2-1, the V gene TRBV11-2, with TRBD2 matching over 7 bases. The CDR3 length is 12 residues. The trim removed 6 bases at V and 13 bases at J, leaving 9 bases unmatched. Germline-derived CDR1 and CDR2 are SGHAT and FQNNGV. The CDR3 sequence is CASSYGTTSQFF. CDR3 nucleotides: TGTGCCAGCAGTTATGGGACTACATCTCAGTTCTTC.

The chain has TRBV7-8 and TRBJ2-1; the match to TRBD2 covers 13 bases. The CDR3 has 19 residues. Germline V gene data show CDR1 as SGHVS and CDR2 as FQNEAQ. V trimming: 5 bases; J trimming: 2 bases; junction bases outside the gene matches: 12. The CDR3 DNA sequence: TGTGCCAGCAGCCTATGGACTAGCGGGAGTGGGTCGCCCTACAATGAGCAGTTCTTC. This encodes CASSLWTSGSGSPYNEQFF.

The chain employs TRBV27 and TRBJ2-4, with 9 bases lining up with TRBD2. This CDR3 has 13 amino acids. Trimming at V came to 3 bases and at J to 12 bases, leaving 6 bases not matched to a gene. Germline V lookup: CDR1 MNHEY, CDR2 SMNVEV (reference sequence). CDR3 protein: CASSLGSGSAQYF. The CDR3 bases are TGTGCCAGCAGTTTGGGTAGCGGGAGTGCTCAGTACTTC.